The TCR beta chain under discussion was sequenced for a study of pediatric ulcerative colitis. This was a survey-level run. TCRdb's table, derived via immunoSEQ multiplex PCR, lists solely in-frame clones and lacks some. The profile covers 4,500 to 6,500 clones, with 89% appearing a single time and 1.9% taken by the ten largest. The CDR3 runs 13 residues. Trimming stripped 4 bases from V and 10 bases from J, with 13 bases between. CDR1 is LNHNV and CDR2 is YYDKDF in the germline V gene (reference sequence). Controls had normal endoscopy and no IBD diagnosis within a year. To note about this clone: Its antigen is not known.

General observations from the study: Clonal expansions reduced rectal repertoire diversity in acute severe colitis. Two rectal CDR3 clonotypes occurred in all ulcerative colitis patients.

This clonotype was sampled from a girl aged 10-17 years who was a control in a study of pediatric ulcerative colitis. The chain has TRBV15 and TRBJ2-2, with D possibly TRBD2 on 6 matching bases. The sample was blood. The CDR3 sequence: CATSTKLAAELFF. The CDR3 DNA follows: TGTGCCACCAGCACCAAACTAGCAGCGGAGCTGTTTTTT.